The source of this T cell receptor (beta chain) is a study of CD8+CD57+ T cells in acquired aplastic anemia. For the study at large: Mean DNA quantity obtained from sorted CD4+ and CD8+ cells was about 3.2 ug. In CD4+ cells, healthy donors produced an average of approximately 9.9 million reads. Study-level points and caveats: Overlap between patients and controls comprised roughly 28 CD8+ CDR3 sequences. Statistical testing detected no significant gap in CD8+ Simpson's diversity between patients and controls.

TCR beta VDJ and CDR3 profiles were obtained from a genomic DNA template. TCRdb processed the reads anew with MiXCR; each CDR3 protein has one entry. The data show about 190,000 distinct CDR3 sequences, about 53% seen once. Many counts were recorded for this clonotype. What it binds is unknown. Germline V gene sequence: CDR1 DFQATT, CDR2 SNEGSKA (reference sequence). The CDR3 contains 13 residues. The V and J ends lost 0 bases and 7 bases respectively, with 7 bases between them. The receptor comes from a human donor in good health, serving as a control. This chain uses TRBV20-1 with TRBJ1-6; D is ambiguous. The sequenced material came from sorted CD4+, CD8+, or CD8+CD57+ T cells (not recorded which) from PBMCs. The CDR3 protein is CSAREDLNSPLHF. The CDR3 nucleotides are TGCAGTGCTAGAGAGGACTTAAATTCACCCCTCCACTTT.